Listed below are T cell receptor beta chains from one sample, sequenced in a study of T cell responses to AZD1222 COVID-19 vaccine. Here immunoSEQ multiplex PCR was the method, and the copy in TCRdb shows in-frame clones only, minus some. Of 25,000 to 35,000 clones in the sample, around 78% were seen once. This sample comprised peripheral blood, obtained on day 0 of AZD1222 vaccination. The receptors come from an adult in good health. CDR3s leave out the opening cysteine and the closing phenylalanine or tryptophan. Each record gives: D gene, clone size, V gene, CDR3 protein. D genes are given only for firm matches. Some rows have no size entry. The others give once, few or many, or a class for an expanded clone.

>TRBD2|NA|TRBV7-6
ASSPGRASGGARNEQF
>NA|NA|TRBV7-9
ASSLGAEVYGYT
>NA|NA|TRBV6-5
ASSYDRNTEAF
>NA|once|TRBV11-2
ASSSTRGNTEAF
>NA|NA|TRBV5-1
ASSPGQSEAF
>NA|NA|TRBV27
ASSRSGTRELGTEAF
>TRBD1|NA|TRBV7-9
ASSYGQASNQPQH
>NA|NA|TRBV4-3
ASRQQAGRNEKLF
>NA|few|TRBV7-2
ASSSNRNTEAF
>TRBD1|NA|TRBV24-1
ATSGQADQPQH
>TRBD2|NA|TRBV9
ASSAVAGAYEQY
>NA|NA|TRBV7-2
ASSLEGWGDEQF
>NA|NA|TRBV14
ASSQGGEDTQY
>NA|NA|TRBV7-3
ASSLGDFQETQY
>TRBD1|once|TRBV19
ASHPATGDSYNSPLH
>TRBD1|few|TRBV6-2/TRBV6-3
ASSRTGDYGYT
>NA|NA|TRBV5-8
ASSSTGISYEQY
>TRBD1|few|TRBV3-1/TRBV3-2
ASSQEGQGGKAF
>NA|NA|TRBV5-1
ASSSGSTTDTQY
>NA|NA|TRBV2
ASRQKVEKLF
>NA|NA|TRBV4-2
ASSQDRGSSGNTIY
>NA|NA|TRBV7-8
ASSRYQGTRNMNTEAF
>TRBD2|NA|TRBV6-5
ARKHRGRDYNEQF
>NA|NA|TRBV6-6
ASSSTGGTEAF
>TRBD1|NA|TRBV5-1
ASSSTGASQETQY
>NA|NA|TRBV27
ASKAGPADNSPLH
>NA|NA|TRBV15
ATSKPNTYSNQPQH
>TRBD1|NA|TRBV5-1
ASSQWTGGYGYT
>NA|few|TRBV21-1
ASSSPGDRMNTEAF
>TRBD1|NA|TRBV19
ASSVGQGVRQPQH
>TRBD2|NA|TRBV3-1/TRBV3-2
ASSRLAGVVADTQY
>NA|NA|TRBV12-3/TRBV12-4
ASSNRRDQPQH
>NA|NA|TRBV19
ASRSGQGANVLT
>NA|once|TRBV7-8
ASSLEDGSNQPQH
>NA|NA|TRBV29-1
SVQGTGGNTIY
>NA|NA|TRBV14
ASSPRQQETQY
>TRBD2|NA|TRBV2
ASSERPTSGRNEQF
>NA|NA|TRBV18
ASSLRVGGFVSNTEAF
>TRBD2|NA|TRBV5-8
ASSLGLAGMLGETQY
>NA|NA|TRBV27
ASSSRGSSYNSPLH
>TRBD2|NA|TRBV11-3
ASSFPKERDMGIQY
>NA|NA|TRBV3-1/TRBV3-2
ASSLQGRGNYGYT
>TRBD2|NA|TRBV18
ASSPISSGGRTDTQY
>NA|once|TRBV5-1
ASSSLVWGRTNTEAF
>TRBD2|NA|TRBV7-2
ASSLGSGSLGEQF
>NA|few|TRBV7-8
ASSPSQGDVRTEAF
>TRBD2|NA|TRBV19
ASSRVREIRRTSGSREEQF
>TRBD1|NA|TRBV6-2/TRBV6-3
ASSSQGQAGTDTQY
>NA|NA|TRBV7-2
ASSSGGGLETQY
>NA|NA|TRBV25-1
ASSDETPPNTKAF
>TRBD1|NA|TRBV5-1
ASSPDRGLRNEQF
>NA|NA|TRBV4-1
ASSQDLGNLNTEAF
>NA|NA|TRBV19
ASSIDRPLNTEAF
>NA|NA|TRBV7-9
ASSVYFFDRDENNEQF
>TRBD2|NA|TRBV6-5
ASASGGYADTQY
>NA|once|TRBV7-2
ASSSRVITNTGELF
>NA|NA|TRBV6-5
ASIRYSLETQY